The text below deals with one TCR beta chain. Germline loops: CDR1 SGHDT, CDR2 YYEEEE. The V and J ends lost 0 bases and 5 bases respectively, with 9 bases between them. This CDR3 has 14 residues. Repertoires were generated with immunoSEQ multiplex PCR, while TCRdb's copy carries only in-frame clones and drops some. The sample holds tens of thousands of clones, more than 85% seen once. This record belongs to a study of monozygotic twins with cystic fibrosis. The receptor was isolated from a girl aged 2 to 10 with cystic fibrosis. V and J are TRBV5-6 and TRBJ1-5, with D possibly matching TRBD1 (5 bases). The sample comprised blood. This chain's CDR3 is CASSLGGIYQPQHF. The CDR3, as DNA: TGTGCCAGCAGCTTGGGGGGCATATATCAGCCCCAGCATTTT.